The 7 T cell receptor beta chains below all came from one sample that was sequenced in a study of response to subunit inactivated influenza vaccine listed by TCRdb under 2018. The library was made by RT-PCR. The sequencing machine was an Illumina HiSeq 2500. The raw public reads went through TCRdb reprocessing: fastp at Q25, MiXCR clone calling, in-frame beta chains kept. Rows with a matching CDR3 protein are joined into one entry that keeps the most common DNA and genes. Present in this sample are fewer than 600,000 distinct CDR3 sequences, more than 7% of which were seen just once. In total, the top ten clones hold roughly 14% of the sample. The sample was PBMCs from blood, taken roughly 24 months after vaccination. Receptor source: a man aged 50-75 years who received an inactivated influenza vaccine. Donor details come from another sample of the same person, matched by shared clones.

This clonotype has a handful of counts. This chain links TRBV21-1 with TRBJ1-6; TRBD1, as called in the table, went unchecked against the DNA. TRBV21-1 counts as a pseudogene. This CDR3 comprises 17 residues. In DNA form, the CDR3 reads TGTGCCAGCAGCAAAGAGGACTTGGACCGGGCAGGGTCACCCCTCCACTTT. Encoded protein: CASSKEDLDRAGSPLHF.

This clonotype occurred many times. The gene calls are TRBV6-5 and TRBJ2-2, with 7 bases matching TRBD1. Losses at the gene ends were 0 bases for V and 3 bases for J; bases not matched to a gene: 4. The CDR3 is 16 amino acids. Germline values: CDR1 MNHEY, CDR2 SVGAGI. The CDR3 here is CASSYSTGRDTGELFF. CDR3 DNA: TGTGCCAGCAGTTACTCGACAGGGCGCGACACCGGGGAGCTGTTTTTT.

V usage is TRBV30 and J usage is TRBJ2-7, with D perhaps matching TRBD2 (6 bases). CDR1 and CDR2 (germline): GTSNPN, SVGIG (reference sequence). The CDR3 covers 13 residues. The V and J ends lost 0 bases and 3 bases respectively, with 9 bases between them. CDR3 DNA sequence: TGTGCCTGGAGTGTATGGGGGGTCTACGAGCAGTACTTC. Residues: CAWSVWGVYEQYF.

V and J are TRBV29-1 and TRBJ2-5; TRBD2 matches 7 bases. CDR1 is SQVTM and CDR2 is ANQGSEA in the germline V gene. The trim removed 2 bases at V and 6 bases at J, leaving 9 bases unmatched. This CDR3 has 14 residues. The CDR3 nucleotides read TGCAGCGTTGAAAAACTAGCGATCCTTCAGACCCAGTACTTC. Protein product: CSVEKLAILQTQYF.

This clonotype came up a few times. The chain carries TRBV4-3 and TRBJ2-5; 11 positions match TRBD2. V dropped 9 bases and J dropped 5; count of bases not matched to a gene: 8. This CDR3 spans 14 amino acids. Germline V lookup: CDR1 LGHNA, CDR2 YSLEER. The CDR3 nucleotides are TGCGCCAGTTCCCCTAGCGGGGGGACGGAGACCCAGTACTTC. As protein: CASSPSGGTETQYF.

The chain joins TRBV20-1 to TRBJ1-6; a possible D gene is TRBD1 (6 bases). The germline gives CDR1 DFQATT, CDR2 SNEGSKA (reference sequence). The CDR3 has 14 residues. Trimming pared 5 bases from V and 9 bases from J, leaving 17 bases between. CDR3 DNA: TGCAGTGCTCACGAGGGCAGGGGAGCTTCACCCCTCCACTTT. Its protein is CSAHEGRGASPLHF.

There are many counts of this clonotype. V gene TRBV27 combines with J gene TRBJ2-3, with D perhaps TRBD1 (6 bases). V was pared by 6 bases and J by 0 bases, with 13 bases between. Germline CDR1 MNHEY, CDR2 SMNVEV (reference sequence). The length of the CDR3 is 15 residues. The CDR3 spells CASSAGQISTDTQYF. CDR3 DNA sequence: TGTGCCAGCAGCGCCGGACAGATTAGCACAGATACGCAGTATTTT.